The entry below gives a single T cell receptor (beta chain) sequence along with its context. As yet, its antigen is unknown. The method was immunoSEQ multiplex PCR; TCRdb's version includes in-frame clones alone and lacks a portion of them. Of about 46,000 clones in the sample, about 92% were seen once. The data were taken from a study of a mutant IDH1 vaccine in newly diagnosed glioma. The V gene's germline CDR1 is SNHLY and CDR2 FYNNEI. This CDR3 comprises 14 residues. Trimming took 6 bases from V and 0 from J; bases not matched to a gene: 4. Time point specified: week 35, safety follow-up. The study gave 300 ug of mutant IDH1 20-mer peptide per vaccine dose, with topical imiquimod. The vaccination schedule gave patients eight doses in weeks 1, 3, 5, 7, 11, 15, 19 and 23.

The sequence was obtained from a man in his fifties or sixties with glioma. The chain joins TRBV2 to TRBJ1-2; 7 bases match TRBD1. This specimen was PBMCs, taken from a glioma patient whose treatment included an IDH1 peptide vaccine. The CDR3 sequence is CASRGDRANYGYTF. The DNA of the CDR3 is TGTGCCAGCAGGGGGGACAGAGCTAACTATGGCTACACCTTC.